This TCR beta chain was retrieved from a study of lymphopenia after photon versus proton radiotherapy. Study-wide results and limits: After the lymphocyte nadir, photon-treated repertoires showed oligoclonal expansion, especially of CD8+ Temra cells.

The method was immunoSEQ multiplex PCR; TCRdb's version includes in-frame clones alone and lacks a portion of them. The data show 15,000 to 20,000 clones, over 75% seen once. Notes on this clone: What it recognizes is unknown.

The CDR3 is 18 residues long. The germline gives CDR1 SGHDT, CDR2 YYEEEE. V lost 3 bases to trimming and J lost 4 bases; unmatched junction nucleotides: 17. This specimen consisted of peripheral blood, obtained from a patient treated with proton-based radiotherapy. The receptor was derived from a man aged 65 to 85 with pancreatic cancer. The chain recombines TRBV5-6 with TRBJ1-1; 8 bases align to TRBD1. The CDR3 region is CASSSTRQGSLGSTEAFF. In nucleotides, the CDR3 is TGTGCCAGCAGCTCGACTCGACAGGGGAGCTTAGGTTCCACTGAAGCTTTCTTT.